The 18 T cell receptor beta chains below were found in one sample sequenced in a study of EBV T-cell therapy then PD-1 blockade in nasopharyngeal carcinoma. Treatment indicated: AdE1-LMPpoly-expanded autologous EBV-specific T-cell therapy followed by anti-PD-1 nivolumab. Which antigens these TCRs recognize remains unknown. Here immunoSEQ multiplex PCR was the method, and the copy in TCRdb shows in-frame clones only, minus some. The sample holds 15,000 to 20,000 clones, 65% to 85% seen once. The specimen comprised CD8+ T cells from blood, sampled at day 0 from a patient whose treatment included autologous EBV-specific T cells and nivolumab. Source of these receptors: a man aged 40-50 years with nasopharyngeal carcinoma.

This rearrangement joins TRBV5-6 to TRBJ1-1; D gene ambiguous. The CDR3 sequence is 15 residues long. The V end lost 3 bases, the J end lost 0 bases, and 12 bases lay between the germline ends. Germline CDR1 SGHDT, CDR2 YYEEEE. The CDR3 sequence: CASSSIQSMNTEAFF. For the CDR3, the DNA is TGTGCCAGCAGCTCGATACAGAGCATGAACACTGAAGCTTTCTTT.

CDR3 region: CASRWSGLGSPLHF. In DNA form, the CDR3 reads TGTGCCAGTCGTTGGAGCGGCTTAGGTTCACCCCTCCACTTT. The rearrangement joins TRBV27 to TRBJ1-6; D is unclear. CDR3 length: 14 residues. V was clipped by 9 bases and J by 9 bases, with 18 bases between them. Germline assignment: CDR1 MNHEY and CDR2 SMNVEV (reference sequence).

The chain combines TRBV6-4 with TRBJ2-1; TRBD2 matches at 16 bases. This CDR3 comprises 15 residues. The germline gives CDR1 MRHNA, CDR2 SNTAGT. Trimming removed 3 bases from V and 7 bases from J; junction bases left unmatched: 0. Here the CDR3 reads CASSEGLAGGNEQFF. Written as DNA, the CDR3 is TGTGCCAGCAGTGAGGGACTAGCGGGGGGGAATGAGCAGTTCTTC.

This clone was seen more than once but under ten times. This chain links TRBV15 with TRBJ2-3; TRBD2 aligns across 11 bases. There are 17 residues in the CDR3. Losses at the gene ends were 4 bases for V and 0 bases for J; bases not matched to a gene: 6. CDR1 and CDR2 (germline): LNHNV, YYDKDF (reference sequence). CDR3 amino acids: CATSNPTSGTSTDTQYF. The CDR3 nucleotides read TGTGCCACCAGCAATCCGACTAGCGGGACTAGCACAGATACGCAGTATTTT. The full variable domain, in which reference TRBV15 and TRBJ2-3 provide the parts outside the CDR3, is DAMVIQNPRYQVTQFGKPVTLSCSQTLNHNVMYWYQQKSSQAPKLLFHYYDKDFNNEADTPDNFQSRRPNTSFCFLDIRSPGLGDTAMYLCATSNPTSGTSTDTQYFGPGTRLTVL.

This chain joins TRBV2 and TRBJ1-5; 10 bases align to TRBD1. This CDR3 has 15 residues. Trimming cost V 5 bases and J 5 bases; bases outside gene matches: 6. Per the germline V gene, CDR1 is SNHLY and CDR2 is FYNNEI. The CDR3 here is CASSYRDRGYQPQHF. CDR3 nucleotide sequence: TGTGCCAGCAGTTACCGGGACAGGGGTTATCAGCCCCAGCATTTT.

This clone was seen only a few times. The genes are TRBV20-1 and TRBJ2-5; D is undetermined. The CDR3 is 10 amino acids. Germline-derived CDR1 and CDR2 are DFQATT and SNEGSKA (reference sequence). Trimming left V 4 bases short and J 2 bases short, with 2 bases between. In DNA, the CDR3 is TGCAGTGCTATGCAAGAGACCCAGTACTTC. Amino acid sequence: CSAMQETQYF.

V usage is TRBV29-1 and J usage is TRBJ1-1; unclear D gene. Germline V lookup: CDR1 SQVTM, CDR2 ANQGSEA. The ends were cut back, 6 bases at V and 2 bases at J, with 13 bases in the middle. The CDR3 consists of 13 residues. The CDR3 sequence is CSVLSGSNTEAFF. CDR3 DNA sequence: TGCAGCGTCTTATCGGGTTCAAACACTGAAGCTTTCTTT.

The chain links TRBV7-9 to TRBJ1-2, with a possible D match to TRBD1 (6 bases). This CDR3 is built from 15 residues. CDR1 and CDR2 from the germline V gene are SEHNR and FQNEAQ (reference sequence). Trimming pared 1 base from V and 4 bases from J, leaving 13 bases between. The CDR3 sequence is CASSLEDRSIYGYTF. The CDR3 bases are TGTGCCAGCAGCTTAGAAGACAGGAGCATCTATGGCTACACCTTC.

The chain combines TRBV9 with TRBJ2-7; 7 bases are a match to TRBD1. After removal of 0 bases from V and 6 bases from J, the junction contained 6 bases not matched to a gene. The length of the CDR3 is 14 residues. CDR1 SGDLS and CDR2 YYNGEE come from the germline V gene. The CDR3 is CASSVGERGPEQYF. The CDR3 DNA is TGTGCCAGCAGCGTAGGGGAGAGGGGGCCCGAGCAGTACTTC.

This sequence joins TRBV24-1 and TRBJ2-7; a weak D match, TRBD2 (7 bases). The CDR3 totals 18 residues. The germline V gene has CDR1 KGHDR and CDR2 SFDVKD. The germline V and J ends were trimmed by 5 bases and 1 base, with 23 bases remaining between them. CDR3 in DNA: TGTGCCACCAGTGTATCCGGTTTTTTAGGGGGGGGATCCTACGAGCAGTACTTC. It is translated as CATSVSGFLGGGSYEQYF.

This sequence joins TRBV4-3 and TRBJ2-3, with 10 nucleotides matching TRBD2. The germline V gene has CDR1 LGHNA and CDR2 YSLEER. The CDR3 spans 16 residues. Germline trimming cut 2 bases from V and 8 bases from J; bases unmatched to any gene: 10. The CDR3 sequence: CASSQTSGEAFGTQYF. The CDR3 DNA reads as TGCGCCAGCAGCCAAACTAGCGGGGAGGCTTTTGGTACGCAGTATTTT.

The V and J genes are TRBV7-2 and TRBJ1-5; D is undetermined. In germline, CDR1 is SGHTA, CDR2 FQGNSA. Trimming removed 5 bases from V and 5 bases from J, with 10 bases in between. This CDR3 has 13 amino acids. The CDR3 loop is CASSLQRYQPQHF. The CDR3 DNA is TGTGCCAGCAGCCTTCAGCGTTATCAGCCCCAGCATTTT. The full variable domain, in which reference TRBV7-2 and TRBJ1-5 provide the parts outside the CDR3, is GAGVSQSPSNKVTEKGKDVELRCDPISGHTALYWYRQSLGQGLEFLIYFQGNSAPDKSGLPSDRFSAERTGGSVSTLTIQRTQQEDSAVYLCASSLQRYQPQHFGDGTRLSIL.

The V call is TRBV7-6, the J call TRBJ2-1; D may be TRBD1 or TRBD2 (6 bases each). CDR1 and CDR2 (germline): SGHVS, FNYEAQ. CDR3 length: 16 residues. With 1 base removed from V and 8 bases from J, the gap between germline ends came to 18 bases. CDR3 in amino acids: CASSLGGGRALDEQFF. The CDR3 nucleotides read TGTGCCAGCAGCTTAGGTGGGGGGCGCGCTTTGGATGAGCAGTTCTTC.

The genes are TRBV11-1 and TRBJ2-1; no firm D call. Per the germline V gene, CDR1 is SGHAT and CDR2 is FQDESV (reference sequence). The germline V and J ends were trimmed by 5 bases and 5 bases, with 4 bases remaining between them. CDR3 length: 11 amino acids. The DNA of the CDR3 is TGTGCCAGCAGCACCGACAATGAGCAGTTCTTC. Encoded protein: CASSTDNEQFF.

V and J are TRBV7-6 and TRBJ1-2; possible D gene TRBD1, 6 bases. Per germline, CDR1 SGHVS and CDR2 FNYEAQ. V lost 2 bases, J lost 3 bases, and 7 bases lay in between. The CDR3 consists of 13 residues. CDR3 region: CASSLSGDYGYTF. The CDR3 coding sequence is TGTGCCAGCAGCTTATCAGGGGACTATGGCTACACCTTC.

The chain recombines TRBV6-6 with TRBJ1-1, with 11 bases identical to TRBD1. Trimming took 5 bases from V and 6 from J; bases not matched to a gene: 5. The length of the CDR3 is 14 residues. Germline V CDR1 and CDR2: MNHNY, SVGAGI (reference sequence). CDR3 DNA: TGTGCCAGCAGTCACTGGGACAGGGGGGCTGAAGCTTTCTTT. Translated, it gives CASSHWDRGAEAFF.

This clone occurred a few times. CDR3 region: CASSGASGGYNEQFF. CDR3 nucleotide sequence: TGTGCCAGCAGTGGCGCTAGCGGGGGCTACAATGAGCAGTTCTTC. The rearrangement links TRBV6-4 to TRBJ2-1; 10 bases match TRBD2. Germline V CDR1 and CDR2: MRHNA, SNTAGT. V lost 4 bases and J lost 3; bases outside the gene matches: 3. The CDR3 has 15 amino acids.

CDR3 region: CASSPRTGKRQYF. CDR3 nucleotide sequence: TGTGCCAGCAGTCCTCGGACAGGGAAAAGGCAGTACTTC. This chain uses TRBV28 with TRBJ2-7, with TRBD1 identical over 8 bases. Germline CDR1 reads MDHEN; CDR2 reads SYDVKM. V gave up 5 bases and J gave up 9 bases; unmatched junction bases: 9. The CDR3 runs to 13 residues.